The rows below give T cell receptor beta chains drawn from one sample of a study of T cell changes during pregnancy in multiple sclerosis. TCRdb keeps only in-frame clones here, not all; method: immunoSEQ multiplex PCR. The top ten clones hold more than 0.3% of a sample with about 52,000 clones, roughly nine tenths of them seen once. Sequencing was performed on CD4+ T cells from peripheral blood mononuclear cells, taken before pregnancy. All receptors come from a female donor with multiple sclerosis, enrolled in a pregnancy study. Both conserved end residues are part of each CDR3. D genes are given only for firm matches. Size is omitted from some rows. Given values are once, few, many or a class for expanded clones.

TRBD1,TRBV18,TRBJ1-1,-,TGTGCCAGCTCACCAGGGGACAGGCCCGCTTTCTTT,CASSPGDRPAFF
TRBD2,TRBV7-8,TRBJ2-1,-,TGTGCCAGCAGCGAAACATCAGTGCGGGGGTACTACAATGAGCAGTTCTTC,CASSETSVRGYYNEQFF
TRBD2,TRBV14,TRBJ2-1,-,TGTGCCAGCAGCTCGCTAGCGGGTTCCTACAATGAGCAGTTCTTC,CASSSLAGSYNEQFF
-,TRBV4-2,TRBJ1-5,-,TGTGCCAGCAGCCAAGATCAAGGGGGTCAGCCCCAGCATTTT,CASSQDQGGQPQHF
TRBD2,TRBV9,TRBJ2-1,-,TGTGCCAGCAGCGTAGGATCCAGCGGGAGCAATGAGCAGTTCTTC,CASSVGSSGSNEQFF
TRBD1,TRBV6-5,TRBJ1-3,-,TGTGCCAGCAGAACAGGGGGCTCTGGAAACACCATATATTTT,CASRTGGSGNTIYF
TRBD2,TRBV5-1,TRBJ2-7,-,TGCGCCAGCAGCCCCCTTCGGGGGGACCGTTACGAGCAGTACTTC,CASSPLRGDRYEQYF
TRBD2,TRBV4-1,TRBJ2-1,few,TGCGCCAGCAGCCAAGATCCGCCTAGCGGGAGTAGGTATGAGCAGTTCTTC,CASSQDPPSGSRYEQFF
-,TRBV30,TRBJ1-5,-,TGTGCCTGGAGTGTACCAGGGGGCAATCAGCCCCAGCATTTT,CAWSVPGGNQPQHF
-,TRBV25-1,TRBJ2-2,few,TGTGCCAGCAGTGGGGTAGGGGCTAACACCGGGGAGCTGTTTTTT,CASSGVGANTGELFF
TRBD2,TRBV11-2,TRBJ2-5,-,TGTGCCAGCAGCTTAGGGACTAGCCTAGGTCGAGAGACCCAGTACTTC,CASSLGTSLGRETQYF
-,TRBV11-3,TRBJ2-5,-,TGTGCCAGCAGCCCCTGGGCATTACAAGAGACCCAGTACTTC,CASSPWALQETQYF
TRBD1,TRBV12-5,TRBJ2-1,-,TGTGCTAGTGGTTGGGAAGGACAGGCCAATGAGCAGTTCTTC,CASGWEGQANEQFF
TRBD2,TRBV5-1,TRBJ2-1,-,TGCGCCAGCAGCGCAACCCTGAACCCAGGGGGCGAGGGACTAGCGGGAGTCAATGAGCAGTTCTTC,CASSATLNPGGEGLAGVNEQFF
-,TRBV28,TRBJ1-2,-,TGTGCCAGCAGTGGGGCGGGGCCTAACTATGGCTACACCTTC,CASSGAGPNYGYTF
-,TRBV18,TRBJ2-5,-,TGTGCCAGCTCTACCGGTCAACAGGAGACCCAGTACTTC,CASSTGQQETQYF
-,TRBV9,TRBJ1-1,medium-sized,TGTGCCAGCAGCGTACCAAGCGGGCAGGGGAACACTGAAGCTTTCTTT,CASSVPSGQGNTEAFF
-,TRBV30,TRBJ1-1,medium-sized,TGTGCCTGGAGTGCCCTGGGGCGGGGCACTGAAGCTTTCTTT,CAWSALGRGTEAFF
-,TRBV7-2,TRBJ2-2,-,TGTGCCAGCAGCTTAGCGGGGGGGAACACCGGGGAGCTGTTTTTT,CASSLAGGNTGELFF
-,TRBV27,TRBJ2-1,-,TGTGCCAGCAGTTTGGCTAGCGTCAATGAGCAGTTCTTC,CASSLASVNEQFF
-,TRBV5-1,TRBJ1-2,-,TGCGCCAGCAGCCTTAAAACAGGGATTGGCTACACCTTC,CASSLKTGIGYTF
TRBD2,TRBV5-4,TRBJ2-1,-,TGTGCCAGCAGCTTAGGTAGCGGGACTGAAAATGAGCAGTTCTTC,CASSLGSGTENEQFF
TRBD1,TRBV7-9,TRBJ1-4,-,TGTGCCAGCAGCACATGGACAGGGTGGGGCGGGGGCGGTGAAAAACTGTTTTTT,CASSTWTGWGGGGEKLFF
TRBD2,TRBV25-1,TRBJ2-1,-,TGTGCCAGCACCAAAAGCGGGAGGCCGAATGAGCAGTTCTTC,CASTKSGRPNEQFF
TRBD1,TRBV23-1,TRBJ1-3,-,TGCGCCAGCAGTCCAATACCCCTCTCGCGACAGGGGTTAAACTCTGGAAACACCATATATTTT,CASSPIPLSRQGLNSGNTIYF
TRBD1,TRBV19,TRBJ1-5,-,TGTGCCAGTAGTTCACAGGGGGCTGGGGAGCCCCAGCATTTT,CASSSQGAGEPQHF
TRBD1,TRBV27,TRBJ1-2,-,TGTGCCAGCAGGGGTATGAGGACAGGGGGGCTTGGCTACACCTTC,CASRGMRTGGLGYTF
TRBD1,TRBV5-6,TRBJ1-2,-,TGTGCCAGCAGCGTAAACCGGGGACAGGGGGCCTATGGCTACACCTTC,CASSVNRGQGAYGYTF
TRBD2,TRBV2,TRBJ2-1,-,TGTGCCAGCAACTATTTTAGACTAGCGGGAGTCGCTGAGCAGTTCTTC,CASNYFRLAGVAEQFF
TRBD2,TRBV18,TRBJ2-3,-,TGTGCCAGCTCACCGTTGGATAGCGGGAGCACAGATACGCAGTATTTT,CASSPLDSGSTDTQYF
TRBD1,TRBV30,TRBJ1-1,-,TGTGCCTGGAGTCAGGCGGCAGGGGGCAGGTTGACTGAAGCTTTCTTT,CAWSQAAGGRLTEAFF
-,TRBV7-2,TRBJ1-5,-,TGTGCCAGCAGCCCAGACAGAAATAGCAATCAGCCCCAGCATTTT,CASSPDRNSNQPQHF
TRBD2,TRBV15,TRBJ2-7,-,TGTGCCACCAGCAGAAATCTAGCGGGAGGGACTAGGGCCTCTATCCGTCAGTACTTC,CATSRNLAGGTRASIRQYF
TRBD1,TRBV7-8,TRBJ1-2,-,TGTGCCAGCAGCTTAGGGGACAGGGTCAACTATGGCTACACCTTC,CASSLGDRVNYGYTF
TRBD1,TRBV19,TRBJ2-7,-,TGTGCCAGTAGTGGGGACAGCCTTAGGGGCGAGCAGTACTTC,CASSGDSLRGEQYF
-,TRBV28,TRBJ2-5,-,TGTGCCAGCTCCAGGGGTTCCCAAGAGACCCAGTACTTC,CASSRGSQETQYF
-,TRBV19,TRBJ1-4,-,TGTGCCAGCAGCCAGGTTCCTAATGAAAAACTGTTTTTT,CASSQVPNEKLFF
-,TRBV29-1,TRBJ1-4,-,TGCAGCATAGTGGACAGAACTAATGAAAAACTGTTTTTT,CSIVDRTNEKLFF
TRBD1,TRBV2,TRBJ1-1,-,TGTGCCAGCAGGCAAGGACAGGGTTTTAGCGAAGCTTTCTTT,CASRQGQGFSEAFF
TRBD1,TRBV7-9,TRBJ1-5,-,TGTGCCAGCAGCTTAGCAGGACAGGTCGGACAGCCCCAGCATTTT,CASSLAGQVGQPQHF
TRBD1,TRBV6-1,TRBJ1-1,-,TGTGCCAGCAGTGTCCGACAGGGTATGTACACTGAAGCTTTCTTT,CASSVRQGMYTEAFF
-,TRBV19,TRBJ1-2,-,TGTGCCAGTAGACCGGAGGGTACTAACTATGGCTACACCTTC,CASRPEGTNYGYTF
TRBD2,TRBV5-6,TRBJ2-3,-,TGTGCCAGCAGCTCCTGGGCTAGCGGGAGGACAGATACGCAGTATTTT,CASSSWASGRTDTQYF
-,TRBV6-1,TRBJ1-2,-,TGTGCCAGCAGTGAACCCCAAACGGGTGGCTACACCTTC,CASSEPQTGGYTF
-,TRBV7-9,TRBJ2-5,-,TGTGCCAGCAGCGCGGGCCAAGAGACCCAGTACTTC,CASSAGQETQYF
-,TRBV21-1,TRBJ1-2,-,TGTGCCAGCAGCAAAGTCTGGGACAGGGGGCTCTCCGGAAACTATGGCTACACCTTC,CASSKVWDRGLSGNYGYTF
TRBD1,TRBV7-9,TRBJ2-5,-,TGTGCCAGCAGTTCCGGGACAGGGCGAGAGACCCAGTACTTC,CASSSGTGRETQYF